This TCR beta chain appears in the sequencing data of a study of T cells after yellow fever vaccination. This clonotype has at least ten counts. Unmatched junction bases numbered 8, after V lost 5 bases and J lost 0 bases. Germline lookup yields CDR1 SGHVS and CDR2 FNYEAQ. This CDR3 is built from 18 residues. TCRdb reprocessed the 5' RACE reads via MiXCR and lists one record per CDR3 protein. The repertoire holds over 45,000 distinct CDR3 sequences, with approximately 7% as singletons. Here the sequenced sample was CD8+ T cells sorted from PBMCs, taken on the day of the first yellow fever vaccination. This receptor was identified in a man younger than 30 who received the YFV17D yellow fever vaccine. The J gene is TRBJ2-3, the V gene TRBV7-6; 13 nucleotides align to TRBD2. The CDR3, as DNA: TGTGCCAGCAGCATGGGACTAGCGGGGAGCTCTAGCACAGATACGCAGTATTTT. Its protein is CASSMGLAGSSSTDTQYF.